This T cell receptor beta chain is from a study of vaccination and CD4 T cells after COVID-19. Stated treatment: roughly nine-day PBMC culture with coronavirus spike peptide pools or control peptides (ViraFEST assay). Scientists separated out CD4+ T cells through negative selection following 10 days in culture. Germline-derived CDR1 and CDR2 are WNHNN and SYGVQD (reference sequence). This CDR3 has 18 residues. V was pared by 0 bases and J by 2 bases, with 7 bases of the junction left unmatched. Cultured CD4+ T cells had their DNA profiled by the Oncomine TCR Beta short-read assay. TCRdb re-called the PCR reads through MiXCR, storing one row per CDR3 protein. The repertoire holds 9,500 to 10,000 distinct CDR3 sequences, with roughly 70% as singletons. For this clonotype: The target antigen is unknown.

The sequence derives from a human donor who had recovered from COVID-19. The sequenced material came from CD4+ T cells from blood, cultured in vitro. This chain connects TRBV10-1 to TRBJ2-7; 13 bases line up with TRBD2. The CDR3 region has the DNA TGCGCCAGCAGTGAGTCGGGACTAGCGGGATCTTGGCCCTACGAGCAGTACTTC. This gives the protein CASSESGLAGSWPYEQYF.